A selection of T cell receptor beta chains follows, all from one sample in a study of blood T cell repertoires in COVID-19. Method: immunoSEQ multiplex PCR; TCRdb's copy keeps in-frame clones and lacks some. Among around 130,000 clones, approximately 84% were seen once, and the ten largest hold 9.5% to 15%. Sequencing input: peripheral blood. All receptors come from a human donor in a cohort sampled during active COVID-19. Each CDR3 is given with its conserved first and last residue. The D gene is left open where the match is weak. Clone size is not always given. Where it is, it says once, few, many or a class for expanded clones.

abundance	v_gene	d_gene	j_gene	CDR3nt	CDR3aa
once	TRBV6-6	NA	TRBJ1-2	TGTGCCAGCAGCCCTACCGACAGGTCCGGGGGCTACACCTTC	CASSPTDRSGGYTF
NA	TRBV19	NA	TRBJ1-5	TGTGCCAGTAGTATAGCGGGCAGGGGAAGCAATCAGCCCCAGCATTTT	CASSIAGRGSNQPQHF
NA	TRBV2	NA	TRBJ2-5	TGTGCCAGCAGTGTGCGTCCTTTGTGGAGGTCCGGGGAGACCCAGTACTTC	CASSVRPLWRSGETQYF
NA	TRBV6-2/TRBV6-3	TRBD2	TRBJ2-3	TGTGCCAGCCGCCTTTTAGCGGGGGGGACCTCTACCCCAGATACGCAGTATTTT	CASRLLAGGTSTPDTQYF
NA	TRBV25-1	TRBD1	TRBJ1-2	TGTGCCAGCAGTGAATCGGGGACAGGGAATTATGGCTACACCTTC	CASSESGTGNYGYTF
NA	TRBV5-4	NA	TRBJ2-5	TGTGCCAGCAGCTTGAGGGAGCCAAGTGAGACCCAGTACTTC	CASSLREPSETQYF
once	TRBV5-1	NA	TRBJ1-2	TGCGCCAGCAGCTTGAGCGCCGAGGGCTATGGCTACACCTTC	CASSLSAEGYGYTF
once	TRBV18	TRBD1	TRBJ1-1	TGTGCCAGCTCCACGGGACAGGGGGTCTACACTGAAGCTTTCTTT	CASSTGQGVYTEAFF
once	TRBV9	TRBD2	TRBJ2-3	TGTGCCAGCAGCCCGCGGGGGGGGTACTCAGATACGCAGTATTTT	CASSPRGGYSDTQYF
NA	TRBV27	NA	TRBJ2-7	TGTGCCAGCAGTTTGGGCACCAGCTCCTACGAGCAGTACTTC	CASSLGTSSYEQYF
NA	TRBV5-1	NA	TRBJ2-2	TGCGCCAGCAGCTTAACGGGTAACACCGGGGAGCTGTTTTTT	CASSLTGNTGELFF
NA	TRBV6-6	NA	TRBJ1-1	TGTGCCAGCAGTTACGAGGGTTACACTGAAGCTTTCTTT	CASSYEGYTEAFF
once	TRBV6-5	NA	TRBJ1-2	TGTGCCAGCAGTTACTCGGGGGGTAACTATGGCTACACCTTC	CASSYSGGNYGYTF
NA	TRBV7-2	TRBD2	TRBJ2-7	TGTGCCAGCAGCTTTTCGGGGGGGATAATCGAGGAGCAGTACTTC	CASSFSGGIIEEQYF
NA	TRBV2	NA	TRBJ1-2	TGTGCCACCCGCAGGGACTTCCCCGGGGGCTATGGCTACACCTTC	CATRRDFPGGYGYTF
NA	TRBV3-1/TRBV3-2	NA	TRBJ2-1	TGTGCCAGCAGCCAACTTCGGGACTCCCAAAGCTCCTACAATGAGCAGTTCTTC	CASSQLRDSQSSYNEQFF
NA	TRBV10-1	NA	TRBJ1-1	TGCGCCAGCAGTGAGTCACAGGGTCTCGGCACTGAAGCTTTCTTT	CASSESQGLGTEAFF
once	TRBV7-6	TRBD1	TRBJ1-6	TGTGCCATATCACAACAGATGGGGGGGACAGGGGCTTCACCCCTCCACTTT	CAISQQMGGTGASPLHF
NA	TRBV30	NA	TRBJ1-2	TGTGCCTGGAGTTATTCCCCGGACAGTTTTAACTATGGCTACACCTTC	CAWSYSPDSFNYGYTF
NA	TRBV30	TRBD1	TRBJ2-4	TGTGCCTGGAGTACCTACAGGACAGGCAACATTCAGTACTTC	CAWSTYRTGNIQYF
NA	TRBV3-1/TRBV3-2	TRBD2	TRBJ2-1	TGTGCCAGCAGCCACTGGGGCCAGCGGGGCTACAATGAGCAGTTCTTC	CASSHWGQRGYNEQFF
NA	TRBV18	NA	TRBJ2-7	TGTGCCAGCACCACCTCCCAGGGTTACGAGCAGTACTTC	CASTTSQGYEQYF
few	TRBV30	NA	TRBJ2-7	TGTGCCTGGAGTGTATATGCAGGGTCGACCTACGAGCAGTACTTC	CAWSVYAGSTYEQYF
once	TRBV11-2	TRBD2	TRBJ2-2	TGTGCCAGCAGCTTAGCTTTGCTAGCGGCGAACACCGGGGAGCTGTTTTTT	CASSLALLAANTGELFF
NA	TRBV9	TRBD2	TRBJ2-7	TGTGCCAGCAGCCGTAGCGGGGGGTCCTACGAGCAGTACTTC	CASSRSGGSYEQYF
NA	TRBV19	TRBD2	TRBJ2-1	TGTGCCAGTAGTCCGGGACGGACTAGCGGTACCCTAACCTACAATGAGCAGTTCTTC	CASSPGRTSGTLTYNEQFF